This T cell receptor beta chain stems from a study of tissue T cells after allogeneic stem cell transplantation. The sample's time point: mouse harvest day 7 after allogeneic transplant. The graft held 10^6 splenic CD5+ T cells and 10^7 T-cell-depleted bone marrow cells. Tissues came from B6→BALB/c major-mismatch GVHD mice at day 7 or 14. The data were produced by immunoSEQ multiplex PCR, yet TCRdb's version contains in-frame clones alone and is incomplete. The sample lists around 1,800 clones; approximately 60% were seen once. The CDR3 runs 14 residues. Germline V gene lookup returns CDR1 NSQYPW and CDR2 LRSPGD (reference sequence). Trimming pared 4 bases from V and 0 bases from J, leaving 9 bases between. This clone was picked up a small number of times. Its antigen remains unidentified. Germline and genes here are mouse. The read stops 1 residue short of the end of the CDR3; the missing end is completed from the germline J gene.

Findings and caveats of the study: Limitations included a small, clinically heterogeneous cohort and limited sampling depth. In patients and mice, blood and spleen missed much of tissue repertoire. Within patients, tissue anatomy strongly shaped TCR repertoire composition.

Sequencing input: liver tissue. This rearrangement joins TRBV1 to TRBJ1-2; D may be TRBD1 (6 bases). The clonotype originates from a female BALB/c mouse given C57BL/6 T cells with graft-versus-host disease after an allogeneic hematopoietic cell transplant. CDR3 residues: CTCSGQGTNSDYTF. CDR3 DNA, as far as it was read: TGCACCTGCAGTGGTCAGGGGACAAACTCCGACTACACC.